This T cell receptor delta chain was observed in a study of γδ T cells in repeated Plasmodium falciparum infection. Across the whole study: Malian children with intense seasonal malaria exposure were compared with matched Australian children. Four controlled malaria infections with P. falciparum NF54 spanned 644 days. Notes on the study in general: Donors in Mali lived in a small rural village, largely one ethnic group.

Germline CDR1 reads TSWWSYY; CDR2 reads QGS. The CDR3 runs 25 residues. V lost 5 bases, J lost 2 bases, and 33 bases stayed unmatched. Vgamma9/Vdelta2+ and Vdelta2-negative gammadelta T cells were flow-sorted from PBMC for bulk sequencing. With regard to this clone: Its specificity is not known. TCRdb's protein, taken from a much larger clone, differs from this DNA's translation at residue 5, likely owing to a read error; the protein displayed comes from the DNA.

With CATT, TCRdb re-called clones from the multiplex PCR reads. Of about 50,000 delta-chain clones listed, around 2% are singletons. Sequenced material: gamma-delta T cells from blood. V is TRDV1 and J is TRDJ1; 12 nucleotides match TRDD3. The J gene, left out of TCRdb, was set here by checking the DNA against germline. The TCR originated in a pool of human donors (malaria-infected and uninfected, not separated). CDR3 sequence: CALGKQGFSQVLGDTISPWTDKLIF. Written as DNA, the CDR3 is TGTGCTCTTGGGAAACAGGGCTTCTCACAAGTACTGGGGGATACCATATCGCCGTGGACCGATAAACTCATCTTT.